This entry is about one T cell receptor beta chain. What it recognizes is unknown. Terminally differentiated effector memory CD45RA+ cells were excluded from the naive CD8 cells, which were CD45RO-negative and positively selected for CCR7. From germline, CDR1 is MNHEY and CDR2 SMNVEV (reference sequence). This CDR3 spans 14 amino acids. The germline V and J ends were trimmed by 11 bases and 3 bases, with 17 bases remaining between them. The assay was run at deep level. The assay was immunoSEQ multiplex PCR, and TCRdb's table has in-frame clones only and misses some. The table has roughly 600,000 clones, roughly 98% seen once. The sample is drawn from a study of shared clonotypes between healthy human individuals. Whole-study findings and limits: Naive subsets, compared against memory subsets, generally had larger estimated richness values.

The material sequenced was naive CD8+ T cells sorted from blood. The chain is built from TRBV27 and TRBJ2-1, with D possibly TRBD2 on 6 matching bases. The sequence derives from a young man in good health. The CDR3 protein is CAVAGSGLYNEQFF. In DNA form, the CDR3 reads TGTGCCGTAGCCGGGAGCGGGCTCTACAATGAGCAGTTCTTC.